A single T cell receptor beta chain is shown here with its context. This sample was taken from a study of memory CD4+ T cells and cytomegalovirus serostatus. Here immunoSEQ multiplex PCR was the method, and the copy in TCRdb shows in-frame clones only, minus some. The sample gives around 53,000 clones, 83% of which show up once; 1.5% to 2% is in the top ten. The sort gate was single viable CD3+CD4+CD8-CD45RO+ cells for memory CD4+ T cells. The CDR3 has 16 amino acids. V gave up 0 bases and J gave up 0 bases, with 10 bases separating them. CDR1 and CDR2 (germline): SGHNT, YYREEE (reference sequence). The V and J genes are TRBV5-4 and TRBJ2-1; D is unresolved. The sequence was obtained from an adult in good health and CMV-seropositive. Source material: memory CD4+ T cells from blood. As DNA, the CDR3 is TGTGCCAGCAGCTTGGGAACGACCTACTCCTACAATGAGCAGTTCTTC. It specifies CASSLGTTYSYNEQFF.